One TCR beta chain is described in this entry. Its antigen is still unknown. The PCR ran on 60 Vbeta and 13 Jbeta primers. Profiling relied on immunoSEQ multiplex PCR, and the TCRdb table lists in-frame clones only, not all of them. The profile shows around 300,000 clones, almost 85% of them singletons. The CDR3 has 13 amino acids. Trimming stripped 5 bases from V and 5 bases from J, with 15 bases between. Germline CDR1 reads GTSNPN; CDR2 reads SVGIG (reference sequence). The data were obtained in a study of cytomegalovirus exposure and HLA in healthy donors. Study-wide results and caveats: Analyses of presence/absence relied on an assumption of roughly uniform sequencing depth across donors.

The sample was PBMCs. This receptor was identified in a woman in her 40s in good health and CMV-seropositive. This chain links TRBV30 with TRBJ2-5; no reliable D call. In nucleotides, the CDR3 is TGTGCCTGGGGGCCTAATCTACAGGAGACCCAGTACTTC. This translates into CAWGPNLQETQYF. The complete variable domain, with remaining parts taken from reference TRBV30 and TRBJ2-5, reads SQTIHQWPATLVQPVGSPLSLECTVEGTSNPNLYWYRQAAGRGLQLLFYSVGIGQISSEVPQNLSASRPQDRQFILSSKKLLLSDSGFYLCAWGPNLQETQYFGPGTRLLVL.